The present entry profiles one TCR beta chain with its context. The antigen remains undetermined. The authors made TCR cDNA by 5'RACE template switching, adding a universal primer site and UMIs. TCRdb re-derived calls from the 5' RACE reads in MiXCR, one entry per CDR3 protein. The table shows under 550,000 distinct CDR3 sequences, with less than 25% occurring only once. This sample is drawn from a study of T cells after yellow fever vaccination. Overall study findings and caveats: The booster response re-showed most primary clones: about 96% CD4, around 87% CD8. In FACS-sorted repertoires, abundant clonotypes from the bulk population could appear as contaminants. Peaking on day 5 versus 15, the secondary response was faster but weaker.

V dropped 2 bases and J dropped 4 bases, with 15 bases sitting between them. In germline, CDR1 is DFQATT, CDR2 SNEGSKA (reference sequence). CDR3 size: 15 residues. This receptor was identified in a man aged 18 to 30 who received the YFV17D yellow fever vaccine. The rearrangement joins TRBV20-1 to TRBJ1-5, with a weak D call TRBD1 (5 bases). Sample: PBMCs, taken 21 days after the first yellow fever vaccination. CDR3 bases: TGCAGTGCTAGAAACCCCGGGACTCCGAATCAGCCCCAGCATTTT. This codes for CSARNPGTPNQPQHF.